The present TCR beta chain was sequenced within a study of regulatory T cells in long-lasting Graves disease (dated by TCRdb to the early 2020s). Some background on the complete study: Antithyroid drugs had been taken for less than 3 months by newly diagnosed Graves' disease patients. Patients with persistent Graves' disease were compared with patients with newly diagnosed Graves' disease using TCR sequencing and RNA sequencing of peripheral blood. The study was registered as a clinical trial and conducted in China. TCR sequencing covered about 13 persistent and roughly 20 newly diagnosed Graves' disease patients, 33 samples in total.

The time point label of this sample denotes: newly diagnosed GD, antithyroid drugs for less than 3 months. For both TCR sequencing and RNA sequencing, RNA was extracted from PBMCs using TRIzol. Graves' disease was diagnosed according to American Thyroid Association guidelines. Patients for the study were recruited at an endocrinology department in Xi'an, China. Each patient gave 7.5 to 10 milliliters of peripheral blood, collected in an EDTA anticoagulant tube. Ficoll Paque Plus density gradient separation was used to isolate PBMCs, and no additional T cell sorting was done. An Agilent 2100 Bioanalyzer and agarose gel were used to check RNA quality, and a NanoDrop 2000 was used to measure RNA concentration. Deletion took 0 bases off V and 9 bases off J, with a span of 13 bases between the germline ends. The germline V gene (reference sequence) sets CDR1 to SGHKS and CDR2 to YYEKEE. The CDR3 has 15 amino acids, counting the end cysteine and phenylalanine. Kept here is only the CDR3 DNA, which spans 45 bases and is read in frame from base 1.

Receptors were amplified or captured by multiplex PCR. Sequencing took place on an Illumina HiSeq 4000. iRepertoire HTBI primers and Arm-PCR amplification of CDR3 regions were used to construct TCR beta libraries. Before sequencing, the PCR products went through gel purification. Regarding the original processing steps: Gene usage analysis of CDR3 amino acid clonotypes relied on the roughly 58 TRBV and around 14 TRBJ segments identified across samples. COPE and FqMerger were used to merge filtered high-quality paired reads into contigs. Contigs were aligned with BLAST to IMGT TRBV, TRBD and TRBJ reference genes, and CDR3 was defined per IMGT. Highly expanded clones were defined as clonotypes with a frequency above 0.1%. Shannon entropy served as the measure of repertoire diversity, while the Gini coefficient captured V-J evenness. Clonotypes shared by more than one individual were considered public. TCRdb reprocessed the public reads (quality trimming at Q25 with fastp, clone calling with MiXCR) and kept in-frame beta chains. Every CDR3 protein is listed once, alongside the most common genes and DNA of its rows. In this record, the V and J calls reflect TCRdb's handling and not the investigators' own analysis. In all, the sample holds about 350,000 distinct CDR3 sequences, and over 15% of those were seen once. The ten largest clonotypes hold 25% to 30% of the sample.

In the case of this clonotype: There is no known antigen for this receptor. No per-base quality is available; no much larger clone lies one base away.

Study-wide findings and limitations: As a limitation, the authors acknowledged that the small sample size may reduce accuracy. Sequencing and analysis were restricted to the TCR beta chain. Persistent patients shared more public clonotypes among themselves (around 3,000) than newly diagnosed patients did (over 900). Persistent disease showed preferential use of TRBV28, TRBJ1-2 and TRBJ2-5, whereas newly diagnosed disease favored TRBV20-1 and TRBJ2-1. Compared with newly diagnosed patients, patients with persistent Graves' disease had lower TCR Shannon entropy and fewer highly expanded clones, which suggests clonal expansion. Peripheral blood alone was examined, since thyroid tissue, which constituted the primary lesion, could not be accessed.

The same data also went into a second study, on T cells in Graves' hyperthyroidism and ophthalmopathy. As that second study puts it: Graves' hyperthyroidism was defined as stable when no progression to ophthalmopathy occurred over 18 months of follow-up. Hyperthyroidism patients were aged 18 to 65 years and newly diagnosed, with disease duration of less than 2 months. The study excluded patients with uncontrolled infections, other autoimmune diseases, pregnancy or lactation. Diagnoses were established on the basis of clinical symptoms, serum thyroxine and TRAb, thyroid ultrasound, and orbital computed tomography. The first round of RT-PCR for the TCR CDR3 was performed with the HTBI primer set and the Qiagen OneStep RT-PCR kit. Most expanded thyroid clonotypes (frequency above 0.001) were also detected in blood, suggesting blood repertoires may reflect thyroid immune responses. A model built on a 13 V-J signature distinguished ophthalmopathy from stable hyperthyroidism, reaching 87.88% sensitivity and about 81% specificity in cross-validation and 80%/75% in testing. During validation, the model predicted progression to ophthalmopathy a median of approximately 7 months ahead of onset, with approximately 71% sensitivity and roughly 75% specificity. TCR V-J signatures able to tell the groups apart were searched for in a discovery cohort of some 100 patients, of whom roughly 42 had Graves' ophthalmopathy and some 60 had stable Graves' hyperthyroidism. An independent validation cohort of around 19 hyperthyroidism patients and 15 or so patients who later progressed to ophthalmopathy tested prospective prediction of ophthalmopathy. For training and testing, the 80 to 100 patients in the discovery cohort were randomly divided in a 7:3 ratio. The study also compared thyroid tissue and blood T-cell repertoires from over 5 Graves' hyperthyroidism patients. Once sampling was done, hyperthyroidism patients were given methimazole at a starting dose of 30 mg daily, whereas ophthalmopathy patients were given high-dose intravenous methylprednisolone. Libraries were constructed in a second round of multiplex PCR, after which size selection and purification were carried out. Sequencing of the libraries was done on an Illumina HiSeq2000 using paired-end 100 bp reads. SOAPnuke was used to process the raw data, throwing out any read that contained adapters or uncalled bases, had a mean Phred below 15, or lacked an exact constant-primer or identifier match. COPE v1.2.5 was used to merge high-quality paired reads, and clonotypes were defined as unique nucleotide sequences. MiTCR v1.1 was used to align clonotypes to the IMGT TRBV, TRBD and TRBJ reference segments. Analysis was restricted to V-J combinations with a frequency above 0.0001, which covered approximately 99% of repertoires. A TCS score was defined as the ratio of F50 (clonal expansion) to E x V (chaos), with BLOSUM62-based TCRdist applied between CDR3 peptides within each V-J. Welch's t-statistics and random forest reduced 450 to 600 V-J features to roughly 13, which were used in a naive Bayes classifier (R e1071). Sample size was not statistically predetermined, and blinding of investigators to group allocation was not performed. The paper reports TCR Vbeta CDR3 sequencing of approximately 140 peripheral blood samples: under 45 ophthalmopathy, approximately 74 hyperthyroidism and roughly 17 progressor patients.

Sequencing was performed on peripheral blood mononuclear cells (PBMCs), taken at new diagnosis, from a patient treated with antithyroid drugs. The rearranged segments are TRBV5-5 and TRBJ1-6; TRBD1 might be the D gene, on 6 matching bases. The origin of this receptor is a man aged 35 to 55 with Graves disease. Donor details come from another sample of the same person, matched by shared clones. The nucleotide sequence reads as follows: TGTGCCAGCAGCTTGGGGGTGGGAGGGGGTTCACCCCTCCACTTT. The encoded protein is CASSLGVGGGSPLHF.